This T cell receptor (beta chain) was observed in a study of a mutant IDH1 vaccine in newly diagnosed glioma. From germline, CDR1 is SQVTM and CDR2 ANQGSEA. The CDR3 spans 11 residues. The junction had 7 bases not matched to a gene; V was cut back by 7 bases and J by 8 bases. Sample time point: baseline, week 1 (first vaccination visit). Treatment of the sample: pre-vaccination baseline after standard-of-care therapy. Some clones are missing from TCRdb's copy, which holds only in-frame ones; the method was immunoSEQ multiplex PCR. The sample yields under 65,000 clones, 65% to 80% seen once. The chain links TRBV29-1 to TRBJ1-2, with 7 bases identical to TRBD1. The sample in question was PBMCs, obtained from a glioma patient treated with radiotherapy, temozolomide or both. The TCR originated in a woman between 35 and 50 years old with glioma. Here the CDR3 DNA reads TGCAGCGCCGTCCAGGGGGAGGGCTACACCTTC. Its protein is CSAVQGEGYTF.